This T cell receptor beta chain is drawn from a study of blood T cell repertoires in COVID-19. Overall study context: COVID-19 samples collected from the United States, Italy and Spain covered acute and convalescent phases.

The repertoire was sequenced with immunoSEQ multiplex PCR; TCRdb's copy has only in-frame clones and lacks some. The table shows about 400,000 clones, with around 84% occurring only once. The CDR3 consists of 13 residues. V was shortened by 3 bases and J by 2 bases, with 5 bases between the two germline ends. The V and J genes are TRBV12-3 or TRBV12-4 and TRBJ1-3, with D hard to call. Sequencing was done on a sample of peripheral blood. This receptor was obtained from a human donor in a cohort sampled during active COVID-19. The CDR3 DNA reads TGTGCCAGCAGTTTTATAACTGGAAACACCATATATTTT. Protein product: CASSFITGNTIYF.